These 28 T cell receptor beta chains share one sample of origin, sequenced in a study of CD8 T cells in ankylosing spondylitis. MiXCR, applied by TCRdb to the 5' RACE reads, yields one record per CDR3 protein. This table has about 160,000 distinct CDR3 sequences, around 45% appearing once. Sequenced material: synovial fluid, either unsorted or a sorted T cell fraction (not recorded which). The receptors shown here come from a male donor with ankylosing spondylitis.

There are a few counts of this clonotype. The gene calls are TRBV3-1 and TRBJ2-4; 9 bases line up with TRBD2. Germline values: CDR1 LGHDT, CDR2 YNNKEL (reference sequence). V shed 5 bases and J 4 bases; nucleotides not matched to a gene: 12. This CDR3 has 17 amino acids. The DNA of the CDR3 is TGTGCCAGCAGCGGTACGTCGTTGGGACTAGCAAAAAACATTCAGTACTTC. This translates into CASSGTSLGLAKNIQYF.

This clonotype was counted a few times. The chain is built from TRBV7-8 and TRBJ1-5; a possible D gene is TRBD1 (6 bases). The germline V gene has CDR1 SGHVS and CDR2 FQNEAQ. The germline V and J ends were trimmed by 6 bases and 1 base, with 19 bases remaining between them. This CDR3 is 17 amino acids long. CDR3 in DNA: TGTGCCAGCAGTTTGAACCGGGACATTTTGAGCAATCAGCCCCAGCATTTT. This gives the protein CASSLNRDILSNQPQHF.

Here the CDR3 reads CASSLPLEFEQYF. CDR3 DNA: TGTGCCAGCAGCTTACCGCTAGAGTTCGAGCAGTACTTC. The V gene is TRBV7-9, the J gene TRBJ2-7, with D unresolved. Trimming pared 2 bases from V and 6 bases from J, leaving 11 bases between. Germline V lookup: CDR1 SEHNR, CDR2 FQNEAQ (reference sequence). This CDR3 spans 13 amino acids.

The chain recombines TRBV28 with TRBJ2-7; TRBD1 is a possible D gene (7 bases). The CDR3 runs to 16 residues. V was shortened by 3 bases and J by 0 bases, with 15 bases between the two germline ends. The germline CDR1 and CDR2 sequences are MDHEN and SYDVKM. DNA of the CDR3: TGTGCCAGCAGTTTCACACTAGCAGGGGGCTCCTACGAGCAGTACTTC. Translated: CASSFTLAGGSYEQYF. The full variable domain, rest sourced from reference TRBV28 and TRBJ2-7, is DVKVTQSSRYLVKRTGEKVFLECVQDMDHENMFWYRQDPGLGLRLIYFSYDVKMKEKGDIPEGYSVSREKKERFSLILESASTNQTSMYLCASSFTLAGGSYEQYFGPGTRLTVT.

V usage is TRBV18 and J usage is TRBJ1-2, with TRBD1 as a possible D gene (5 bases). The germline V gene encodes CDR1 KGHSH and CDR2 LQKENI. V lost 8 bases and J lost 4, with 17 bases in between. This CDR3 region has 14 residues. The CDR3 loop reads CASLSGIPSYGYTF. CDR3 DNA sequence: TGTGCCAGCCTATCAGGGATACCTTCCTATGGCTACACCTTC.

CDR3 region: CSARGWTGLTYEQYF. Here the CDR3 DNA reads TGCAGTGCTAGAGGCTGGACAGGCCTTACCTACGAGCAGTACTTC. This chain connects TRBV20-1 to TRBJ2-7, with 7 positions matching TRBD1. V lost 1 base, J lost 2 bases, and 8 bases stayed unmatched. There are 15 residues in the CDR3. Germline assignment: CDR1 DFQATT and CDR2 SNEGSKA (reference sequence).

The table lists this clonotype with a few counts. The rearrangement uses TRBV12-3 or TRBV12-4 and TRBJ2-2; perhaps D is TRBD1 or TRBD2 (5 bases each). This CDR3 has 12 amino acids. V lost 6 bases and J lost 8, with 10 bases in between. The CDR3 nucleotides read TGTGCCAGCAGCCTAGGGGAGGGGGAGCTGTTTTTT. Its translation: CASSLGEGELFF.

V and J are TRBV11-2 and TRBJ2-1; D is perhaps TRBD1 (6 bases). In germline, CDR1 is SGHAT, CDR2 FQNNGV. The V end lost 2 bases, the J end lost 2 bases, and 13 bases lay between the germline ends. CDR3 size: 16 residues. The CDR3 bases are TGTGCCAGCAGCTTATGGGGGCCAGTGCCCTACAATGAGCAGTTCTTC. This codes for CASSLWGPVPYNEQFF.

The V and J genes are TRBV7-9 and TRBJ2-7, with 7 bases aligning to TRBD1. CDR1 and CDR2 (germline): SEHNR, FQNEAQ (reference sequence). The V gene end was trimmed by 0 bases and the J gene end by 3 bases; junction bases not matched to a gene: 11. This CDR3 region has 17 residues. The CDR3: CASSLASPGQMLYEQYF. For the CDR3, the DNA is TGTGCCAGCAGCTTAGCGTCCCCGGGACAGATGCTCTACGAGCAGTACTTC.

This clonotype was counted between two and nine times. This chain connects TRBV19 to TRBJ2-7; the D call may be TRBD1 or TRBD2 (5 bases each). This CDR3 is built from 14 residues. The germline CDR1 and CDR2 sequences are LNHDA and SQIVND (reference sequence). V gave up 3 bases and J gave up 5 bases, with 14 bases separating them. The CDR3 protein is CASSIEGQGDEQYF. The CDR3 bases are TGTGCCAGTAGTATTGAGGGGCAGGGCGACGAGCAGTACTTC.

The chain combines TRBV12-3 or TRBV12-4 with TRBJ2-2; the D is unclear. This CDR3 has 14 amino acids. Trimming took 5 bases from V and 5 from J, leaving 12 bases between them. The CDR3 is CASSPHHSTGELFF. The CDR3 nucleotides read TGTGCCAGCAGTCCCCATCACTCAACCGGGGAGCTGTTTTTT.

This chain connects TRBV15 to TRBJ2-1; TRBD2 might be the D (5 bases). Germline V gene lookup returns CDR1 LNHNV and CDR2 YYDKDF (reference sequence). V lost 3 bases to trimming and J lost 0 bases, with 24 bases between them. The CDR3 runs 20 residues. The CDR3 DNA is TGTGCCACCAGCAGGGAGGCTCCCCGTCATGTTACAGCCTCCTACAATGAGCAGTTCTTC. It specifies CATSREAPRHVTASYNEQFF.

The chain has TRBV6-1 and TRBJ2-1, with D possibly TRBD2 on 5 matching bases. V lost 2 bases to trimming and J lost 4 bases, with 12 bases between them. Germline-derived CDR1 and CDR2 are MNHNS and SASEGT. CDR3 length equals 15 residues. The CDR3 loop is CASSENQAEYNEQFF. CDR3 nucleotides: TGTGCCAGCAGTGAAAACCAAGCGGAGTACAATGAGCAGTTCTTC.

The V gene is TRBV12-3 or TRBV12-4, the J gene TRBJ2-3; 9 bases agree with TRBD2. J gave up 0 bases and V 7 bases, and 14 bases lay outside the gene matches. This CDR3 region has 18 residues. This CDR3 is CASTPWISGSPSTDTQYF. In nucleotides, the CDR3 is TGTGCCAGCACCCCTTGGATTAGCGGGAGCCCTAGCACAGATACGCAGTATTTT.

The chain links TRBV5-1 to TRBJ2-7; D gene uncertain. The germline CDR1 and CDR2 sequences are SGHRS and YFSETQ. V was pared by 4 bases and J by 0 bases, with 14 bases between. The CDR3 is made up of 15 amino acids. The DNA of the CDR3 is TGCGCCAGCAGCCACATCTATAGCAGCTCCTACGAGCAGTACTTC. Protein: CASSHIYSSSYEQYF.

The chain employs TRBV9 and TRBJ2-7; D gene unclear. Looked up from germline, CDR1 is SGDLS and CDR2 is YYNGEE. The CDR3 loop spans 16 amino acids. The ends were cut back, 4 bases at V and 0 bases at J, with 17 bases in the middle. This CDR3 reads CASSPSGSLSSYEQYF. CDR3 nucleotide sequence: TGTGCCAGCAGCCCTAGTGGATCCCTCTCCTCCTACGAGCAGTACTTC.

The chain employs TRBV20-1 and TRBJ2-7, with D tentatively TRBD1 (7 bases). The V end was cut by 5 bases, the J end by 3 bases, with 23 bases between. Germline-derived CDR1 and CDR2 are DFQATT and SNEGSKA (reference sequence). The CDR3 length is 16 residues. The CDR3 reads CSAGGMTGWIRYEQYF. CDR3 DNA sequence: TGCAGTGCTGGGGGGATGACAGGGTGGATCCGCTACGAGCAGTACTTC.

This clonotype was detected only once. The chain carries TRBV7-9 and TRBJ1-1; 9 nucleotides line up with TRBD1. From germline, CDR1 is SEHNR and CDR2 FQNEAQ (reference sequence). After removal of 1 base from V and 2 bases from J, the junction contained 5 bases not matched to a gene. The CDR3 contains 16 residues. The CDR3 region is CASSLGTGEANTEAFF. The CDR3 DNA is TGTGCCAGCAGCTTAGGGACAGGGGAGGCAAACACTGAAGCTTTCTTT.

CDR3: CATSQDRTRTDTQYF. The CDR3 coding sequence is TGTGCCACCAGCCAAGACAGAACGCGCACAGATACGCAGTATTTT. The V call is TRBV15, the J call TRBJ2-3, with D perhaps TRBD1 (5 bases). The CDR3 covers 15 residues. CDR1 and CDR2 (germline): LNHNV, YYDKDF (reference sequence). V shed 5 bases and J shed 1 base, with 13 bases lying between them.

The CDR3 is CSVAVAGGPNYEQYF. CDR3 nucleotide sequence: TGCAGCGTTGCGGTGGCGGGAGGGCCCAATTACGAGCAGTACTTC. The V call is TRBV29-1, the J call TRBJ2-7; 9 bases agree with TRBD2. Per the germline V gene, CDR1 is SQVTM and CDR2 is ANQGSEA. Trimming removed 4 bases from V and 4 bases from J; junction bases left unmatched: 11. The CDR3 covers 15 residues.

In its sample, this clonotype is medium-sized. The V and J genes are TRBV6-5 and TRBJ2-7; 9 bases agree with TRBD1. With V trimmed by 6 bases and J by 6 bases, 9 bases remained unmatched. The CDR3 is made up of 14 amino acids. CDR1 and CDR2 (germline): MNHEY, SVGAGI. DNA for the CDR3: TGTGCCAGCAGCCCCGGGACAGGGATTGTCGAGCAGTACTTC. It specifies CASSPGTGIVEQYF.

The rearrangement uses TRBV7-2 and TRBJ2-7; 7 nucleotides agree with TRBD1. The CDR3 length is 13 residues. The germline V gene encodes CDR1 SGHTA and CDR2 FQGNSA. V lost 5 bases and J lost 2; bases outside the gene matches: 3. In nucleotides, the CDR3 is TGTGCCAGCAGCCTCGACAGGGCCTACGAGCAGTACTTC. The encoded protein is CASSLDRAYEQYF. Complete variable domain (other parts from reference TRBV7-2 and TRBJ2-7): GAGVSQSPSNKVTEKGKDVELRCDPISGHTALYWYRQSLGQGLEFLIYFQGNSAPDKSGLPSDRFSAERTGGSVSTLTIQRTQQEDSAVYLCASSLDRAYEQYFGPGTRLTVT.

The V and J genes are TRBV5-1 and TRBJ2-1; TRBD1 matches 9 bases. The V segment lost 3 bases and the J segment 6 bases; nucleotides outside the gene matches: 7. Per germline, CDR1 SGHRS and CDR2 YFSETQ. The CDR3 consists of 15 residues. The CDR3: CASSSPGQGINEQFF. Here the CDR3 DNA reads TGCGCCAGCAGCTCCCCGGGACAGGGCATCAATGAGCAGTTCTTC.

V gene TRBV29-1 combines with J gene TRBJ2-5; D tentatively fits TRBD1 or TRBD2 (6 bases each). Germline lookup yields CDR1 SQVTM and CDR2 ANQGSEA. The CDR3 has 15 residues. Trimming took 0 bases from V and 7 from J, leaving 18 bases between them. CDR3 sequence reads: CSVEDGGQPLMTQYF. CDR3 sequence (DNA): TGCAGCGTTGAAGATGGGGGGCAGCCGCTGATGACCCAGTACTTC.

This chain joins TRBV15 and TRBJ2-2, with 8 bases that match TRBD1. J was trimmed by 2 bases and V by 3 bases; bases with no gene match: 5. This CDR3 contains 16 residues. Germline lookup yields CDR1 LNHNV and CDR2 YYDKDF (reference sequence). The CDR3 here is CATSRDDRGNTGELFF. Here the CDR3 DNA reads TGTGCCACCAGCAGGGATGACAGGGGAAACACCGGGGAGCTGTTTTTT.

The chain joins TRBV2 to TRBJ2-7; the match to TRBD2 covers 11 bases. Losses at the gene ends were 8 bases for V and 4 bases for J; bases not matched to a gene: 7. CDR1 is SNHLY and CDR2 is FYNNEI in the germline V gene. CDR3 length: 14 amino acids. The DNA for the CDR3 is TGTGCCAGCCCCGGACTAGCGGGTTTATACGAGCAGTACTTC. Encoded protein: CASPGLAGLYEQYF.

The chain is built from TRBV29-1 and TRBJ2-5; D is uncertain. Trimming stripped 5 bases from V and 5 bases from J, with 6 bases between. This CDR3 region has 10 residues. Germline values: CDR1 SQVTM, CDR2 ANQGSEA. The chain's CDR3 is CSVRTETQYF. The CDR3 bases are TGCAGCGTTAGGACCGAGACCCAGTACTTC.

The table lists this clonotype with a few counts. The CDR3 region is CSVGPHINEQFF. The CDR3 DNA reads as TGCAGCGTTGGGCCCCACATTAATGAGCAGTTCTTC. V and J are TRBV29-1 and TRBJ2-1; D remains unclear. Trimming stripped 4 bases from V and 7 bases from J, with 11 bases between. This CDR3 region has 12 residues. Germline V CDR1 and CDR2: SQVTM, ANQGSEA.